Following are 2 T cell receptor beta chains from one sample sequenced in a study of tissue T cells after allogeneic stem cell transplantation. Repertoires were generated with immunoSEQ multiplex PCR, while TCRdb's copy carries only in-frame clones and drops some. The table records under 6,000 clones, less than 35% of them present only once. Time point noted: mouse harvest day 14 after allogeneic transplant. Tail vein injection delivered 10^7 T-cell-depleted bone marrow cells and 10^6 splenic CD5+ T cells. The sequenced material came from skin. Receptor source: a female BALB/c mouse given C57BL/6 T cells with graft-versus-host disease after an allogeneic hematopoietic cell transplant.

This clone was detected only a few times. Mouse germline and gene names are used. Coverage ceases 1 residue before the CDR3 finishes, and the germline J gene fills in the end. This chain connects TRBV23 to TRBJ2-5. CDR1 and CDR2 from the germline V gene are KGHTA and FQNQQP. This CDR3 spans 11 amino acids. CDR3 bases read: TGCTCCAGCAGTCAATGGGACACCCAGTAC. This gives the protein CSSSQWDTQY. Given in full, the CDR3 is CSSSQWDTQYF.

As to this clone: These gene names are mouse names. The CDR3 is cut off 1 residue early in the read; its end comes from the germline J gene. V gene TRBV26 combines with J gene TRBJ2-7; 12 bases match TRBD2. The CDR3 spans 13 residues. The V gene end was trimmed by 6 bases and the J gene end by 7 bases; junction bases not matched to a gene: 4. In germline, CDR1 is KGHPV, CDR2 FQNQEV (reference sequence). The chain's CDR3 is CASSRTGGGEQYF. The covered CDR3 bases are TGTGCCAGCAGCCGGACTGGGGGGGGGGAACAGTAC.